The present entry profiles one T cell receptor (beta chain) with its context. At least 6 million PBMCs were isolated per sample. This sample stems from a study of blood T cells in healthy people across ages. Study summary: About one barcoded beta molecule per two T cells was the capture yield of template switching.

It was with a sample-barcoded 5' primer and a J-beta primer mix that a second PCR of about 7 to 12 cycles was run. The template-switch adaptor was a 5' adaptor with 12 random nucleotides. It tagged each cDNA molecule. In TCRdb, the 5' RACE reads were re-called with MiXCR into one record per CDR3 protein. The sample shows about 1.6 million distinct CDR3 sequences, about 31% of them seen only once. The CDR3 covers 15 residues. The junction had 5 bases not matched to a gene; V was cut back by 0 bases and J by 6 bases. CDR1 is SGDLS, CDR2 YYNGEE, per germline. The TCR comes from a woman aged 25 to 39 in good health. V and J are TRBV9 and TRBJ1-2; the match to TRBD1 covers 10 bases. Sequences were obtained from blood. The CDR3 loop is CASSVDRDRGHGYTF. The DNA for the CDR3 is TGTGCCAGCAGCGTAGACCGGGACAGGGGCCATGGCTACACCTTC. The full variable domain, completed using reference TRBV9 and TRBJ1-2, is DSGVTQTPKHLITATGQRVTLRCSPRSGDLSVYWYQQSLDQGLQFLIQYYNGEERAKGNILERFSAQQFPDLHSELNLSSLELGDSALYFCASSVDRDRGHGYTFGSGTRLTVV.